This T cell receptor (beta chain) was recorded in a study of blood T cells in healthy people across ages. Background on the study: Template switching picked up about one barcoded beta molecule for each two T cells.

Primers used in a second PCR of roughly 7 to 11 cycles were a sample-barcoded 5' primer and a J-beta primer mix. TCRdb recomputed calls from the 5' RACE reads with MiXCR, one row per CDR3 protein. The table has 580,000 or so distinct CDR3 sequences, under 55% seen once. This clonotype was counted only a few times. What it binds is not known. The study's findings and limits: Conclusively comparing naive with antigen-experienced cells was impossible with unsorted PBMCs.

Trimming cost V 0 bases and J 0 bases, with 6 bases left between them. Germline V gives CDR1 SGHTA, CDR2 FQGNSA. This CDR3 contains 14 residues. The sample comprised blood. The J gene is TRBJ2-7, the V gene TRBV7-2; D remains ambiguous. This clonotype was obtained from a man older than 75 in good health. CDR3: CASSLAWASYEQYF. DNA of the CDR3: TGTGCCAGCAGCTTAGCGTGGGCCTCCTACGAGCAGTACTTC.